A selection of T cell receptor beta chains follows, all from one sample in a study of T cells after yellow fever vaccination. One entry per CDR3 protein results from TCRdb running MiXCR on the 5' RACE reads. The table lists 150,000 or so distinct CDR3 sequences, about 6.2% of them singletons, with approximately 0.64% in the top ten. Sequenced here: CD4+ T cells sorted from PBMCs, sampled 10 days after the yellow fever booster vaccination. Source of these receptors: a man younger than 45 who received the YFV17D yellow fever vaccine. CDR3s include the opening cysteine and the closing phenylalanine or tryptophan. The order of the fields is J gene, V gene, D gene, clone size, CDR3 protein, CDR3 DNA. D genes are given only for firm matches. Size values are once, few and many counts, or a class for expanded clones, and some rows have none.

TRBJ2-1 TRBV7-3 NA many CASSLLPDGEQFF TGTGCCAGCAGCCTTCTTCCAGATGGTGAGCAGTTCTTC
TRBJ1-1 TRBV29-1 NA many CSVESGTEAFF TGCAGCGTTGAAAGTGGGACTGAAGCTTTCTTT
TRBJ2-1 TRBV5-1 TRBD2 NA CASSLVMRGTSGNNEQFF TGCGCCAGCAGCTTGGTGATGCGGGGTACTAGCGGCAACAATGAGCAGTTCTTC
TRBJ2-7 TRBV5-1 NA many CASSGGNLKAYEQYF TGCGCCAGCAGCGGGGGAAATTTAAAGGCCTACGAGCAGTACTTC
TRBJ2-1 TRBV7-2 NA many CASSPAEGSRHEQFF TGTGCCAGCAGCCCCGCAGAGGGGAGTCGCCATGAGCAGTTCTTC
TRBJ2-7 TRBV5-1 TRBD2 many CASSLREGNYEQYF TGCGCCAGCAGCTTACGGGAGGGCAACTACGAGCAGTACTTC
TRBJ2-7 TRBV2 NA many CASSENRDIYEQYF TGTGCCAGCAGCGAGAACCGGGACATATACGAGCAGTACTTC
TRBJ2-7 TRBV18 NA NA CASSPIGVMGEQYF TGTGCCAGCTCCCCCATTGGGGTAATGGGCGAGCAGTACTTC
TRBJ2-1 TRBV11-2 TRBD1 NA CASSPGTGVWVQFF TGTGCCAGCAGCCCCGGGACAGGGGTCTGGGTGCAGTTCTTC
TRBJ1-4 TRBV5-4 TRBD1 few CASSLGGQLNEKLFF TGTGCCAGCAGCTTAGGGGGACAGCTTAATGAAAAACTGTTTTTT
TRBJ1-4 TRBV20-1 NA many CSARASSLGTAGEKLFF TGCAGTGCTAGGGCCTCATCGTTGGGGACCGCTGGTGAAAAACTGTTTTTT
TRBJ2-2 TRBV5-4 TRBD2 many CATRTSGDTGELFF TGTGCCACCCGGACTAGCGGAGACACCGGGGAGCTGTTTTTT
TRBJ2-7 TRBV12-3/TRBV12-4 NA many CASSTGQSYEQYF TGTGCCAGCAGTACTGGACAGTCCTACGAGCAGTACTTC
TRBJ2-2 TRBV30 NA many CAWSPRVLNTGELFF TGTGCCTGGAGCCCACGGGTTCTGAACACCGGGGAGCTGTTTTTT
TRBJ2-1 TRBV7-9 NA many CASSALLGIAFF TGTGCCAGCAGCGCTCTTCTAGGGATAGCGTTCTTC
TRBJ1-2 TRBV7-9 NA NA CASSSPGYGYTF TGTGCCAGCAGTTCCCCCGGCTATGGCTACACCTTC
TRBJ1-5 TRBV27 NA few CASRVGGNQPQHF TGTGCCAGCAGGGTGGGAGGCAATCAGCCCCAGCATTTT
TRBJ2-1 TRBV18 TRBD2 many CASSLGTRTNEQFF TGTGCCAGCTCACTGGGGACTAGGACGAATGAGCAGTTCTTC
TRBJ2-3 TRBV19 NA many CASIRTGNIVGDTQYF TGTGCCAGTATTCGGACCGGGAATATCGTAGGGGATACGCAGTATTTT
TRBJ1-2 TRBV18 NA few CASSPPVVYGYTF TGTGCCAGCTCACCACCGGTAGTCTATGGCTACACCTTC
TRBJ1-2 TRBV25-1 NA many CASSDQPRGYGYTF TGTGCCAGCAGTGACCAACCGAGGGGGTATGGCTACACCTTC
TRBJ1-5 TRBV2 NA NA CASSEAGGGVQPQHF TGTGCCAGCAGTGAAGCGGGTGGGGGGGTGCAGCCCCAGCATTTT
TRBJ1-2 TRBV5-4 TRBD1 NA CASSLALTGGGGYTF TGTGCCAGCAGCTTGGCCCTGACAGGGGGAGGTGGCTACACCTTC
TRBJ2-5 TRBV19 NA many CASSIKETQYF TGTGCCAGTAGTATTAAAGAGACCCAGTACTTC
TRBJ2-1 TRBV5-1 NA many CASSLVIDSPQFF TGCGCCAGCAGCTTGGTGATTGATTCTCCGCAGTTCTTC
TRBJ2-1 TRBV20-1 NA many CSARRYNEQFF TGCAGTGCTAGAAGGTACAATGAGCAGTTCTTC
TRBJ2-1 TRBV20-1 NA many CSARKGSHTFF TGCAGTGCTAGAAAAGGCAGCCACACGTTCTTC
TRBJ2-1 TRBV7-9 NA few CASSSDYPRFF TGTGCCAGCAGCTCGGACTACCCCAGGTTCTTC
TRBJ2-5 TRBV12-3/TRBV12-4 TRBD1 many CASSNQGGGTGETQYF TGTGCCAGCAGCAACCAGGGAGGCGGGACAGGAGAGACCCAGTACTTC
TRBJ1-2 TRBV7-2 NA many CASSHRTVYGYTF TGTGCCAGCAGCCATCGGACGGTCTATGGCTACACCTTC
TRBJ2-7 TRBV7-2 NA few CASSASPPPYEQYF TGTGCCAGCAGCGCCTCGCCCCCCCCATACGAGCAGTACTTC
TRBJ2-5 TRBV20-1 TRBD2 many CSASTNAGVGETQYF TGCAGTGCTAGTACCAACGCGGGAGTGGGCGAGACCCAGTACTTC
TRBJ2-7 TRBV7-2 TRBD1 NA CASSYQDRAEQYF TGTGCCAGCAGCTACCAAGACAGGGCCGAGCAGTACTTC
TRBJ2-3 TRBV15 TRBD2 many CATSNSGGFRTDTQYF TGTGCCACCAGCAACTCCGGGGGGTTTCGCACAGATACGCAGTATTTT
TRBJ2-5 TRBV11-2 NA many CASNEGEETQYF TGTGCCAGCAACGAGGGGGAAGAGACCCAGTACTTC
TRBJ2-1 TRBV7-2 NA many CASSLEVKAEQFF TGTGCCAGCAGCTTAGAGGTAAAGGCTGAGCAGTTCTTC
TRBJ2-7 TRBV12-3/TRBV12-4 NA many CASSFYGGQNEQYF TGTGCCAGCAGTTTTTACGGCGGGCAGAACGAGCAGTACTTC
TRBJ1-2 TRBV7-3 NA many CASSFQGGYGYTF TGTGCCAGCAGCTTCCAAGGGGGATATGGCTACACCTTC
TRBJ1-2 TRBV6-5 NA NA CASSYSDSGGYTF TGTGCCAGCAGTTACTCTGATTCGGGTGGCTACACCTTC
TRBJ2-1 TRBV24-1 NA many CATSAFNEQFF TGTGCCACCAGTGCCTTCAATGAGCAGTTCTTC